The entry that follows covers one TCR beta chain sequence. The V gene end was trimmed by 4 bases and the J gene end by 6 bases; junction bases not matched to a gene: 2. This CDR3 has 14 residues. Germline V gene data show CDR1 as WSHSY and CDR2 as SAAADI. This record comes from a study of blood T cell repertoires in COVID-19. The wider study: From the United States, Italy and Spain came samples of acute and convalescent COVID-19.

In the original workflow: Scientists estimated how many nucleated cells there were by amplifying reference gene primers. Assay: immunoSEQ multiplex PCR; the TCRdb copy retains only in-frame clones and omits some. V and J calls and clone size are as listed in that table; D and trimming were resolved from the DNA. This sample yields about 230,000 clones, of which 83% are seen a single time; approximately 7.4% belongs to the top ten. This receptor was taken from a woman aged 45-59 years with acute or convalescent COVID-19. The sample consisted of peripheral blood. V is TRBV10-2 and J is TRBJ1-5; 11 nucleotides align to TRBD1. The CDR3 is CASSGTGGIQPQHF. CDR3 sequence (DNA): TGCGCCAGCAGTGGGACAGGGGGCATTCAGCCCCAGCATTTT.